Listed below are T cell receptor beta chains from one sample, sequenced in a study of OX40 agonist ivuxolimab in advanced cancers. Only in-frame clones appear in the TCRdb table, and some are missing; sequencing was by immunoSEQ multiplex PCR. The repertoire has about 20,000 clones, roughly four fifths of them found once; the top ten carry roughly 44%. The specimen was CD4+ or CD8+ T cells sorted from blood, collected in a trial of the OX40 agonist ivuxolimab. Source of these receptors: an adult with an advanced solid tumor such as melanoma, head and neck, liver or kidney cancer. The CDR3 runs from the conserved cysteine through the conserved F or W. Each record gives: CDR3 length, J gene, D gene, clone size, V gene, CDR3 protein, CDR3 DNA. The D gene is left open where the match is weak. The listing skips clone size in some rows; elsewhere it reads once, few, many or a size class.

length: 15
J: TRBJ2-1
D: NA
size: medium-sized
V: TRBV2
CDR3: CASSERRGTNNEQFF
DNA: TGTGCCAGCAGTGAAAGGCGGGGAACTAACAATGAGCAGTTCTTC

length: 14
J: TRBJ2-2
D: NA
size: NA
V: TRBV15
CDR3: CATSRDLNAGELFF
DNA: TGTGCCACCAGCAGAGATCTTAACGCCGGGGAGCTGTTTTTT

length: 15
J: TRBJ2-7
D: NA
size: NA
V: TRBV28
CDR3: CASTIAGGQLGEQYF
DNA: TGTGCCAGCACCATCGCTGGGGGGCAGCTTGGCGAGCAGTACTTC

length: 17
J: TRBJ2-5
D: TRBD2
size: NA
V: TRBV5-5
CDR3: CASSFVLGTSGLETQYF
DNA: TGTGCCAGCAGCTTCGTTCTCGGGACTAGCGGGTTGGAGACCCAGTACTTC

length: 16
J: TRBJ1-6
D: NA
size: NA
V: TRBV19
CDR3: CASSPAGYENNSPLHF
DNA: TGTGCCAGTAGTCCAGCGGGCTACGAGAATAATTCACCCCTCCACTTT

length: 13
J: TRBJ1-6
D: NA
size: NA
V: TRBV6-4
CDR3: CASSGDNNSPLHF
DNA: TGTGCCAGCAGTGGGGACAATAATTCACCCCTCCACTTT

length: 15
J: TRBJ1-2
D: NA
size: NA
V: TRBV27
CDR3: CASSYREQANYGYTF
DNA: TGTGCCAGCAGTTACCGGGAGCAAGCTAACTATGGCTACACCTTC

length: 14
J: TRBJ2-7
D: NA
size: NA
V: TRBV7-8
CDR3: CASSLVQGGYEQYF
DNA: TGTGCCAGCAGCTTAGTCCAGGGGGGATACGAGCAGTACTTC

length: 13
J: TRBJ1-2
D: NA
size: NA
V: TRBV28
CDR3: CASSLLGSLGYTF
DNA: TGTGCCAGCAGTTTATTGGGCAGCCTTGGCTACACCTTC

length: 15
J: TRBJ2-7
D: NA
size: NA
V: TRBV7-9
CDR3: CASSPAGPNPYEQYF
DNA: TGTGCCAGCAGTCCCGCAGGCCCAAACCCCTACGAGCAGTACTTC

length: 11
J: TRBJ1-1
D: NA
size: NA
V: TRBV6-1
CDR3: CASRGGTEAFF
DNA: TGTGCCAGCCGGGGAGGAACTGAAGCTTTCTTT

length: 14
J: TRBJ2-1
D: NA
size: NA
V: TRBV18
CDR3: CASSPTHLGHEQFF
DNA: TGTGCCAGCTCACCGACCCACCTCGGGCATGAGCAGTTCTTC

length: 14
J: TRBJ2-3
D: NA
size: NA
V: TRBV27
CDR3: CASSRQSRTDTQYF
DNA: TGTGCCAGCAGCCGACAGTCGAGGACAGATACGCAGTATTTT

length: 15
J: TRBJ2-5
D: TRBD2
size: NA
V: TRBV5-1
CDR3: CASSWTSGAQETQYF
DNA: TGCGCCAGCAGCTGGACTAGCGGGGCTCAAGAGACCCAGTACTTC

length: 14
J: TRBJ2-3
D: NA
size: NA
V: TRBV7-2
CDR3: CASSQVGVTDTQYF
DNA: TGTGCCAGCAGCCAAGTTGGGGTAACAGATACGCAGTATTTT

length: 17
J: TRBJ2-5
D: TRBD2
size: NA
V: TRBV5-1
CDR3: CASSLTPSSGGKETQYF
DNA: TGCGCCAGCAGCCTTACCCCATCCAGCGGGGGAAAAGAGACCCAGTACTTC

length: 15
J: TRBJ2-7
D: TRBD1
size: few
V: TRBV28
CDR3: CASSLFTGALYEQYF
DNA: TGTGCCAGCAGTTTATTTACAGGGGCCCTCTACGAGCAGTACTTC

length: 13
J: TRBJ1-2
D: NA
size: NA
V: TRBV27
CDR3: CASSLTGNYGYTF
DNA: TGTGCCAGCAGTTTGACCGGGAACTATGGCTACACCTTC

length: 14
J: TRBJ1-1
D: NA
size: NA
V: TRBV19
CDR3: CASSIGHLNTEAFF
DNA: TGTGCCAGTAGTATAGGACACCTGAACACTGAAGCTTTCTTT

length: 16
J: TRBJ2-3
D: TRBD2
size: NA
V: TRBV4-3
CDR3: CASSQGLAGSADTQYF
DNA: TGCGCCAGCAGCCAAGGACTAGCGGGTAGCGCAGATACGCAGTATTTT

length: 15
J: TRBJ1-2
D: NA
size: NA
V: TRBV4-1
CDR3: CASSQDTHLNYGYTF
DNA: TGCGCCAGCAGCCAAGATACCCACCTTAACTATGGCTACACCTTC

length: 15
J: TRBJ1-1
D: NA
size: NA
V: TRBV7-9
CDR3: CASSSVGSAWAEAFF
DNA: TGTGCCAGCAGCTCCGTTGGCAGCGCGTGGGCTGAAGCTTTCTTT

length: 11
J: TRBJ2-5
D: NA
size: NA
V: TRBV27
CDR3: CASSLWETQYF
DNA: TGTGCCAGCAGTTTATGGGAGACCCAGTACTTC

length: 14
J: TRBJ2-2
D: NA
size: NA
V: TRBV9
CDR3: CASSATGNTGELFF
DNA: TGTGCCAGCAGTGCTACAGGGAACACCGGGGAGCTGTTTTTT

length: 16
J: TRBJ2-6
D: NA
size: NA
V: TRBV27
CDR3: CASSQQGTAGANVLTF
DNA: TGTGCCAGCAGTCAGCAGGGGACGGCTGGGGCCAACGTCCTGACTTTC

length: 15
J: TRBJ1-5
D: NA
size: NA
V: TRBV6-1
CDR3: CASSEGRRGDQPQHF
DNA: TGTGCCAGCAGTGAGGGTAGGCGGGGGGATCAGCCCCAGCATTTT

length: 15
J: TRBJ2-3
D: TRBD2
size: NA
V: TRBV10-2
CDR3: CASSLAGGPIDTQYF
DNA: TGCGCCAGCAGCCTAGCGGGGGGGCCGATAGATACGCAGTATTTT

length: 16
J: TRBJ2-1
D: NA
size: NA
V: TRBV5-1
CDR3: CASQGSGRSAADEQFF
DNA: TGCGCCAGCCAAGGTAGCGGCCGGAGCGCTGCCGATGAGCAGTTCTTC

length: 14
J: TRBJ1-6
D: NA
size: few
V: TRBV5-6
CDR3: CASSLARDNSPLHF
DNA: TGTGCCAGCAGCTTAGCGCGGGACAATTCACCCCTCCACTTT

length: 13
J: TRBJ2-5
D: NA
size: NA
V: TRBV7-9
CDR3: CASSPLRPETQYF
DNA: TGTGCCAGCAGCCCTTTAAGACCGGAGACCCAGTACTTC

length: 16
J: TRBJ2-3
D: NA
size: NA
V: TRBV7-2
CDR3: CASSLFSSNRWNTQYF
DNA: TGTGCCAGCAGCTTATTTAGCTCAAACCGGTGGAATACGCAGTATTTT

length: 14
J: TRBJ1-5
D: NA
size: NA
V: TRBV28
CDR3: CASSFSVSNQPQHF
DNA: TGTGCCAGCAGTTTTTCAGTTAGCAATCAGCCCCAGCATTTT

length: 12
J: TRBJ1-1
D: NA
size: NA
V: TRBV19
CDR3: CASSIGASKAFF
DNA: TGTGCCAGTAGTATCGGAGCTAGTAAAGCTTTCTTT

length: 16
J: TRBJ1-2
D: NA
size: NA
V: TRBV21-1
CDR3: CASSKVIRQGSYGYTF
DNA: TGTGCCAGCAGCAAAGTTATCCGGCAGGGTTCCTATGGCTACACCTTC

length: 17
J: TRBJ1-5
D: TRBD1
size: NA
V: TRBV5-6
CDR3: CASSSSPRGHSNQPQHF
DNA: TGTGCCAGCAGCTCATCCCCCAGGGGGCATAGCAATCAGCCCCAGCATTTT

length: 15
J: TRBJ2-7
D: TRBD1
size: NA
V: TRBV19
CDR3: CASSELGTEIYEQYF
DNA: TGTGCCAGTAGCGAACTCGGGACAGAGATTTACGAGCAGTACTTC

length: 13
J: TRBJ1-5
D: NA
size: NA
V: TRBV2
CDR3: CASSVTGIQPQHF
DNA: TGTGCCAGCAGCGTTACAGGGATCCAGCCCCAGCATTTT

length: 15
J: TRBJ2-1
D: NA
size: NA
V: TRBV6-1
CDR3: CASSEAPPRINEQFF
DNA: TGTGCCAGCAGTGAAGCTCCACCTAGAATCAATGAGCAGTTCTTC

length: 15
J: TRBJ1-2
D: NA
size: once
V: TRBV29-1
CDR3: CSVEDPRGPIYGYTF
DNA: TGCAGCGTTGAAGATCCCCGAGGGCCCATCTATGGCTACACCTTC

length: 15
J: TRBJ2-5
D: TRBD1
size: NA
V: TRBV28
CDR3: CASSPRDRDVETQYF
DNA: TGTGCCAGCAGTCCTCGGGACAGGGACGTCGAGACCCAGTACTTC

length: 13
J: TRBJ1-2
D: NA
size: NA
V: TRBV10-1
CDR3: CASSSGGNYGYTF
DNA: TGCGCCAGCAGCTCCGGTGGGAACTATGGCTACACCTTC

length: 13
J: TRBJ2-7
D: NA
size: once
V: TRBV19
CDR3: CASGPGAPYEQYF
DNA: TGTGCCAGTGGACCAGGGGCCCCCTACGAGCAGTACTTC

length: 13
J: TRBJ1-2
D: NA
size: NA
V: TRBV6-6
CDR3: CASRPGLLYGYTF
DNA: TGTGCCAGCAGACCGGGACTCCTCTATGGCTACACCTTC

length: 14
J: TRBJ1-2
D: TRBD1
size: NA
V: TRBV2
CDR3: CASSTGQGFYGYTF
DNA: TGTGCCAGCAGTACGGGACAGGGTTTCTATGGCTACACCTTC

length: 16
J: TRBJ2-7
D: TRBD2
size: NA
V: TRBV4-2
CDR3: CASSQVVGTSRYEQYF
DNA: TGTGCCAGCAGCCAAGTAGTTGGGACTAGCCGATACGAGCAGTACTTC

length: 15
J: TRBJ2-7
D: TRBD1
size: NA
V: TRBV7-9
CDR3: CASSPINRGPGEQYF
DNA: TGTGCCAGCAGCCCAATAAACAGGGGGCCCGGCGAGCAGTACTTC

length: 16
J: TRBJ2-7
D: TRBD2
size: NA
V: TRBV27
CDR3: CASRLSGAATPYEQYF
DNA: TGTGCCAGCAGACTTAGCGGGGCCGCTACCCCCTACGAGCAGTACTTC

length: 14
J: TRBJ2-1
D: NA
size: NA
V: TRBV27
CDR3: CASSPGGAYNEQFF
DNA: TGTGCCAGCAGTCCAGGGGGGGCCTACAATGAGCAGTTCTTC

length: 13
J: TRBJ1-2
D: TRBD1
size: NA
V: TRBV19
CDR3: CASHGAGGFGYTF
DNA: TGTGCCAGTCATGGGGCAGGGGGATTTGGCTACACCTTC

length: 13
J: TRBJ1-4
D: NA
size: NA
V: TRBV6-5
CDR3: CASRSGANEKLFF
DNA: TGTGCCAGCAGGTCCGGGGCCAATGAAAAACTGTTTTTT

length: 14
J: TRBJ2-1
D: TRBD1
size: NA
V: TRBV29-1
CDR3: CSVTGQGRDNEQFF
DNA: TGCAGCGTGACCGGACAGGGGCGCGACAATGAGCAGTTCTTC

length: 15
J: TRBJ2-3
D: TRBD1
size: once
V: TRBV7-9
CDR3: CASSPRVRGLGTQYF
DNA: TGTGCCAGCAGCCCCCGTGTAAGGGGGCTGGGGACGCAGTATTTT

length: 22
J: TRBJ1-6
D: NA
size: NA
V: TRBV13
CDR3: CASSLSFARDMVRDPYNSPLHF
DNA: TGTGCCAGCAGTTTATCGTTCGCCAGGGATATGGTTCGGGACCCTTATAATTCACCCCTCCACTTT